Listed here are 32 T cell receptor beta chains from one sample, sequenced in a study of T cell repertoires in cytomegalovirus infection. Antigen specificity for these receptors is unknown. TCRdb used MiXCR to reprocess the reads, holding one entry per CDR3 protein. Of 700,000 to 850,000 distinct CDR3 sequences listed, roughly 33% are singletons. This specimen was cultured CD8+ T cells from PBMCs, taken from culture after CMV antigen stimulation. Receptors originate from a human donor in good health (CMV status not recorded). Some clones in this sample may be carry-over from other donors' samples.

There are a few counts of this clonotype. The CDR3 reads CASSLRAQSSPKETQYF. CDR3 DNA sequence: TGTGCCAGCAGTTTAAGGGCACAGTCCTCGCCAAAAGAGACCCAGTACTTC. The chain employs TRBV28 and TRBJ2-5; D uncertain. This CDR3 has 17 amino acids. The germline CDR1 and CDR2 sequences are MDHEN and SYDVKM. Trimming removed 2 bases from V and 3 bases from J, with 19 bases in between.

V usage is TRBV27 and J usage is TRBJ2-3; no definite D call. V was pared by 5 bases and J by 5 bases, with 8 bases between. CDR1 MNHEY and CDR2 SMNVEV come from the germline V gene (reference sequence). The CDR3 sequence is 12 residues long. Here the CDR3 reads CASSPTEDTQYF. The CDR3, as DNA: TGTGCCAGCAGTCCGACGGAAGATACGCAGTATTTT.

The rearrangement joins TRBV5-8 to TRBJ2-7; D not certain. The germline gives CDR1 SGHTS, CDR2 YDEGEE. Trimming took off 2 bases at V and 5 bases at J, with 11 bases between the two ends. CDR3 length equals 13 residues. The CDR3 sequence is CASSFGSRDEQYV. For the CDR3, the DNA is TGTGCCAGCAGCTTCGGGTCGAGAGACGAGCAGTACGTC.

The sample holds a few counts of this clonotype. CDR3 sequence reads: CASSIDQLPGRVGRYYGYTF. Written as DNA, the CDR3 is TGTGCCAGTAGTATAGATCAATTACCAGGCAGGGTCGGTCGTTACTATGGCTACACCTTC. The chain combines TRBV19 with TRBJ1-2, with a weak D call TRBD1 (5 bases). Germline lookup yields CDR1 LNHDA and CDR2 SQIVND (reference sequence). This CDR3 has 20 amino acids. The V gene lost 0 bases and the J gene lost 3 bases, with 26 bases spanning the gap.

This chain uses TRBV6-5 with TRBJ2-3; 9 bases match TRBD1. This CDR3 is built from 17 residues. Trimming took 3 bases from V and 5 from J; bases not matched to a gene: 12. In germline, CDR1 is MNHEY, CDR2 SVGAGI. CDR3 sequence (DNA): TGTGCCAGCAGTTATCCACAGGGGGCGAAGCCTCGAGATACGCAGTATTTT. It yields the protein CASSYPQGAKPRDTQYF.

CDR3 sequence reads: CASSQGAHGKLFF. CDR3 nucleotide sequence: TGTGCCAGCAGTCAGGGGGCGCACGGAAAACTGTTTTTT. This sequence joins TRBV27 and TRBJ1-4, with 8 nucleotides matching TRBD1. The CDR3 sequence is 13 residues long. The germline CDR1 and CDR2 sequences are MNHEY and SMNVEV (reference sequence). The ends lost 5 bases at V and 10 bases at J; junction bases unmatched: 6.

This clonotype was observed a few times. This chain uses TRBV9 with TRBJ2-5, with D perhaps being TRBD1 or TRBD2 (6 bases each). The CDR3 runs to 14 residues. Germline V gene sequence: CDR1 SGDLS, CDR2 YYNGEE. V was clipped by 4 bases and J by 5 bases, with 15 bases between them. CDR3 protein: CASSLQGRGETQYF. The CDR3, as DNA: TGTGCCAGCAGCCTACAGGGCCGGGGGGAGACCCAGTACTTC. Filled out from reference TRBV9 and TRBJ2-5, the complete variable domain reads DSGVTQTPKHLITATGQRVTLRCSPRSGDLSVYWYQQSLDQGLQFLIQYYNGEERAKGNILERFSAQQFPDLHSELNLSSLELGDSALYFCASSLQGRGETQYFGPGTRLLVL.

This clonotype was counted a few times. The V gene is TRBV12-3 or TRBV12-4, the J gene TRBJ2-1; D may match TRBD1 or TRBD2 (5 bases each). Trimming stripped 8 bases from V and 6 bases from J, with 11 bases between. The CDR3 loop spans 12 amino acids. CDR3 DNA sequence: TGTGCCAGCCTCGGGGCGCTCAATGAGCAGTTCTTC. Its protein is CASLGALNEQFF.

This chain links TRBV7-3 with TRBJ2-1; 13 nucleotides agree with TRBD2. CDR3 length: 17 residues. The germline gives CDR1 SGHTA, CDR2 FQGTGA. The V and J ends lost 0 bases and 4 bases, in that order; junction bases with no gene match: 3. DNA for the CDR3: TGTGCCAGCAGCTTAACGAAGGGACTAGCGGGGTACAATGAGCAGTTCTTC. Its translation: CASSLTKGLAGYNEQFF.

This chain connects TRBV27 to TRBJ1-5; perhaps TRBD1 as D (6 bases). The CDR3 runs 15 residues. V was pared by 4 bases and J by 6 bases, with 16 bases between. CDR1 and CDR2 from the germline V gene are MNHEY and SMNVEV (reference sequence). CDR3 nucleotides: TGTGCCAGCAGTTACCAGGGGTTTTCTCTTCAGCCCCAGCATTTT. Translating it yields CASSYQGFSLQPQHF.

This clonotype was seen more than once but under ten times. The gene calls are TRBV2 and TRBJ2-1; TRBD2 agrees at 7 bases. Trimming at V came to 4 bases and at J to 4 bases, leaving 1 base not matched to a gene. Looked up from germline, CDR1 is SNHLY and CDR2 is FYNNEI. The CDR3 is 13 residues long. CDR3 protein: CASSGTRYNEQFF. Written as DNA, the CDR3 is TGTGCCAGCAGTGGGACTAGGTACAATGAGCAGTTCTTC. The variable domain in full, completed from reference TRBV2 and TRBJ2-1, reads EPEVTQTPSHQVTQMGQEVILRCVPISNHLYFYWYRQILGQKVEFLVSFYNNEISEKSEIFDDQFSVERPDGSNFTLKIRSTKLEDSAMYFCASSGTRYNEQFFGPGTRLTVL.

This clonotype appeared a few times. The chain has TRBV6-8 and TRBJ2-3, with D tentatively TRBD1 or TRBD2 (5 bases each). Trimming took 3 bases from V and 5 from J, leaving 9 bases between them. This CDR3 contains 13 residues. CDR1 MNHGY and CDR2 SAAAGT come from the germline V gene. CDR3 nucleotide sequence: TGTGCCAGCAGTTATCTTGGGGGAGATACGCAGTATTTT. It codes for CASSYLGGDTQYF.

The CDR3: CAIVEGSGANVLTF. CDR3 coding DNA: TGTGCCATCGTAGAGGGTTCTGGGGCCAACGTCCTGACTTTC. J is TRBJ2-6 and V is TRBV10-3; D is perhaps TRBD2 (5 bases). In germline, CDR1 is ENHRY, CDR2 SYGVKD. V gave up 8 bases and J gave up 1 base, with 9 bases separating them. This CDR3 spans 14 amino acids.

The chain carries TRBV29-1 and TRBJ2-7; no clear D. CDR1 is SQVTM and CDR2 is ANQGSEA in the germline V gene. This CDR3 comprises 13 residues. With 2 bases removed from V and 3 bases from J, the gap between germline ends came to 11 bases. CDR3 nucleotides: TGCAGCGTTGAAACCAGGCAGAGCTACGAGCAGTACTTC. Amino acid sequence: CSVETRQSYEQYF.

This clonotype was found once. The chain employs TRBV9 and TRBJ2-3, with 11 bases that match TRBD2. CDR3 size: 15 residues. V shed 2 bases, J shed 4 bases, and the junction held 3 bases outside the gene matches. Germline V gene sequence: CDR1 SGDLS, CDR2 YYNGEE. The CDR3 region is CASSVSGGAADTQYF. The CDR3 region has the DNA TGTGCCAGCAGCGTTAGCGGGGGGGCGGCAGATACGCAGTATTTT.

The V gene is TRBV4-1, the J gene TRBJ1-1; D unclear. Trimming pared 2 bases from V and 7 bases from J, leaving 11 bases between. Germline loops: CDR1 MGHRA, CDR2 YSYEKL. This CDR3 contains 13 residues. The CDR3, as DNA: TGCGCCAGCAGCCAACTCGCGGCGCTTGAAGCTTTCTTT. Translating it yields CASSQLAALEAFF.

The gene calls are TRBV5-5 and TRBJ2-1; TRBD1 agrees at 7 bases. V lost 6 bases to trimming and J lost 4 bases; unmatched junction nucleotides: 7. Germline V gene lookup returns CDR1 SGHKS and CDR2 YYEKEE (reference sequence). The CDR3 loop spans 14 amino acids. The DNA for the CDR3 is TGTGCCAGCATCAGACAGGGACCGTACAATGAGCAGTTCTTC. It codes for CASIRQGPYNEQFF.

Here the CDR3 reads CASSLLGFNTGELFF. CDR3 sequence (DNA): TGTGCCAGCAGCCTACTGGGGTTCAATACCGGGGAGCTGTTTTTT. The J gene is TRBJ2-2, the V gene TRBV6-5, with D unclear. The CDR3 consists of 15 residues. CDR1 is MNHEY and CDR2 is SVGAGI in the germline V gene. The germline V and J ends were trimmed by 6 bases and 5 bases, with 16 bases remaining between them.

With regard to this clonotype: A read error may be the cause here, since a much bigger clone is one base away. The V and J genes are TRBV7-6 and TRBJ2-7; TRBD2 might be the D (6 bases). CDR1 is SGHVS, CDR2 FNYEAQ, per germline. The CDR3 spans 14 residues. Trimming took 5 bases from V and 5 from J, leaving 16 bases between them. Written as DNA, the CDR3 is TGTGCCAGCAGCCCTATAGCGGACCCTGACGAGCAGTACGTC. This sequence encodes CASSPIADPDEQYV.

V and J are TRBV4-1 and TRBJ2-2; 7 bases map to TRBD2. CDR1 is MGHRA, CDR2 YSYEKL, per germline. This CDR3 is built from 17 residues. Trimming cost V 4 bases and J 1 base; bases outside gene matches: 9. The CDR3 loop reads CASSPTLRELNTGELFF. CDR3 coding DNA: TGCGCCAGCAGCCCCACGTTGCGGGAGCTGAACACCGGGGAGCTGTTTTTT.

This clonotype was recorded a few times. In DNA, the CDR3 is TGTGCCAGCCCTCGTGGACAGGGAGGGGATTTTATGAACACTGAAGCTTTCTTT. Translating it yields CASPRGQGGDFMNTEAFF. The chain employs TRBV6-6 and TRBJ1-1; the match to TRBD1 covers 8 bases. J gave up 0 bases and V 8 bases, and 17 bases lay outside the gene matches. Per germline, CDR1 MNHNY and CDR2 SVGAGI (reference sequence). This CDR3 has 18 residues.

For this clonotype: The junction departs from germline at one end; a sequencing error may be responsible. The V and J genes are TRBV6-8 and TRBJ1-2; D might be TRBD1 (5 bases). CDR1 is MNHGY and CDR2 is SAAAGT in the germline V gene. CDR3 length: 13 residues. As DNA, the CDR3 is TGTGCCAACAGTACAACAGGAGGAATCGGCTACACCTTC. Protein product: CANSTTGGIGYTF.

This clonotype turned up a few times. The genes are TRBV10-3 and TRBJ1-1, with D unclear. The germline CDR1 and CDR2 sequences are ENHRY and SYGVKD. Trimming took 6 bases from V and 3 from J, leaving 11 bases between them. The CDR3 is 13 amino acids. CDR3: CAIRDSIDTEAFF. In nucleotides, the CDR3 is TGTGCCATCAGGGACTCTATCGACACTGAAGCTTTCTTT.

This clonotype appeared many times. The V gene is TRBV7-8, the J gene TRBJ2-7; D uncertain. This CDR3 has 14 amino acids. Germline V CDR1 and CDR2: SGHVS, FQNEAQ. V lost 3 bases, J lost 2 bases, and 11 bases lay in between. The CDR3 is CASSLGTLTYEQYV. For the CDR3, the DNA is TGTGCCAGCAGCTTGGGCACCCTCACCTACGAGCAGTACGTC.

This clonotype turned up a few times. The rearrangement uses TRBV7-6 and TRBJ2-2; maybe TRBD2 (5 bases). The germline V gene has CDR1 SGHVS and CDR2 FNYEAQ. This CDR3 is built from 15 residues. Trimming shortened V by 5 bases and J by 3 bases, and 13 bases separated the two germline ends. CDR3 DNA: TGTGCCAGCAGCCTCGAGAGGGTGTACACCGGGGAGCTGTTTTTT. Encoded protein: CASSLERVYTGELFF.

In this sample, this clonotype turned up a few times. V gene TRBV19 combines with J gene TRBJ2-5; TRBD2 agrees at 7 bases. CDR3 length equals 15 residues. V shed 3 bases, J shed 1 base, and the junction held 5 bases outside the gene matches. CDR1 and CDR2 (germline): LNHDA, SQIVND (reference sequence). In nucleotides, the CDR3 is TGTGCCAGTAGTATTCTTGGACTAGTCCAAGAGACCCAGTACTTC. It codes for CASSILGLVQETQYF.

This clonotype was seen a few times. The chain links TRBV2 to TRBJ1-1; 7 positions agree with TRBD1. V shed 4 bases and J 1 base; nucleotides not matched to a gene: 9. Per germline, CDR1 SNHLY and CDR2 FYNNEI. The CDR3 length is 16 residues. The CDR3 reads CASSAETGWGNTEAFF. Written as DNA, the CDR3 is TGTGCCAGCAGTGCCGAGACAGGGTGGGGGAACACTGAAGCTTTCTTT.

This clonotype has more than one count but fewer than ten. CDR3 DNA sequence: TGTGCCAGCAGCTACTACACAGATACGCAGTATTTT. Translated, it gives CASSYYTDTQYF. The rearrangement uses TRBV5-4 and TRBJ2-3; no reliable D call. The V end was cut by 3 bases, the J end by 2 bases, with 4 bases between. Looked up from germline, CDR1 is SGHNT and CDR2 is YYREEE (reference sequence). This CDR3 is built from 12 residues. Supplemented by reference TRBV5-4 and TRBJ2-3, the full variable domain reads ETGVTQSPTHLIKTRGQQVTLRCSSQSGHNTVSWYQQALGQGPQFIFQYYREEENGRGNFPPRFSGLQFPNYSSELNVNALELDDSALYLCASSYYTDTQYFGPGTRLTVL.

This clonotype has only a few counts. This sequence joins TRBV6-1 and TRBJ1-6, with D unresolved. V was pared by 2 bases and J by 9 bases, with 8 bases between. Germline values: CDR1 MNHNS, CDR2 SASEGT. CDR3 length: 13 residues. The CDR3 is CASSERGPSPLHF. The DNA of the CDR3 is TGTGCCAGCAGTGAAAGAGGCCCTTCACCCCTCCACTTT.

This clonotype was recorded a few times. V is TRBV7-3 and J is TRBJ1-1; perhaps TRBD1 as D (6 bases). Germline lookup yields CDR1 SGHTA and CDR2 FQGTGA. The CDR3 is made up of 12 amino acids. The V gene lost 8 bases and the J gene lost 3 bases, with 10 bases spanning the gap. The CDR3 region has the DNA TGTGCCAGCGATCAGGGGCACACTGAAGCTTTCTTT. It specifies CASDQGHTEAFF.

Concerning this clonotype itself: Given the absence of the conserved phenylalanine or tryptophan at the CDR3 end, a read error is likely. The chain has TRBV4-1 and TRBJ2-3; D is perhaps TRBD2 (5 bases). V lost 1 base to trimming and J lost 2 bases, with 13 bases between them. This CDR3 spans 16 amino acids. Germline V lookup: CDR1 MGHRA, CDR2 YSYEKL. CDR3 bases: TGCGCCAGCAGCCAAGTTCTAGCTTTAACCACAGATACGCAGTATCTT. Its translation is CASSQVLALTTDTQYL.

The chain joins TRBV4-3 to TRBJ1-2; no reliable D call. From germline, CDR1 is LGHNA and CDR2 YSLEER. The CDR3 sequence is 15 residues long. With 1 base removed from V and 2 bases from J, the gap between germline ends came to 11 bases. The CDR3 here is CASSQGRMENYGYTF. The CDR3 DNA reads TGCGCCAGCAGCCAAGGGCGTATGGAAAACTATGGCTACACCTTC.